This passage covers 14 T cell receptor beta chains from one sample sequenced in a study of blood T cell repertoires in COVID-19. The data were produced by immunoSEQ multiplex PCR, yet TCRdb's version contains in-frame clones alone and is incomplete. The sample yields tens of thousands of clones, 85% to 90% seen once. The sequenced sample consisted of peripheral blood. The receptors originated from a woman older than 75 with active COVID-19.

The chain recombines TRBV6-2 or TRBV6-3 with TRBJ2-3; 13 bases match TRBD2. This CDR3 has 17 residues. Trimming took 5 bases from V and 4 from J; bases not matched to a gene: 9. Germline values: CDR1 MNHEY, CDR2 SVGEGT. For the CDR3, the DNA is TGTGCCAGCAGTCCCTACCACACTAGCGGGAGGGCAGATACGCAGTATTTT. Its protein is CASSPYHTSGRADTQYF.

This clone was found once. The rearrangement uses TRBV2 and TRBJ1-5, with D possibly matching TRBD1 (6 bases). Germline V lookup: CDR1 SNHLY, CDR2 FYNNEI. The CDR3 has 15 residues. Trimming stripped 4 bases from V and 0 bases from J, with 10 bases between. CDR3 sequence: CASSAGQPSNQPQHF. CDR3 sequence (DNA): TGTGCCAGCAGTGCGGGACAACCTAGCAATCAGCCCCAGCATTTT. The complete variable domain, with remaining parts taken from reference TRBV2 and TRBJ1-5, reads EPEVTQTPSHQVTQMGQEVILRCVPISNHLYFYWYRQILGQKVEFLVSFYNNEISEKSEIFDDQFSVERPDGSNFTLKIRSTKLEDSAMYFCASSAGQPSNQPQHFGDGTRLSIL.

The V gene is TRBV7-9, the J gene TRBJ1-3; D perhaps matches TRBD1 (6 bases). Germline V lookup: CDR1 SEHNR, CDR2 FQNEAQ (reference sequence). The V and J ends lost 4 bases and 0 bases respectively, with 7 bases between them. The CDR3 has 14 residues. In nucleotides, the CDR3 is TGTGCCAGCAGCTCGACAGGCTCTGGAAACACCATATATTTT. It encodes CASSSTGSGNTIYF. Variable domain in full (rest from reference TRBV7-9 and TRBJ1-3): DTGVSQNPRHKITKRGQNVTFRCDPISEHNRLYWYRQTLGQGPEFLTYFQNEAQLEKSRLLSDRFSAERPKGSFSTLEIQRTEQGDSAMYLCASSSTGSGNTIYFGEGSWLTVV.

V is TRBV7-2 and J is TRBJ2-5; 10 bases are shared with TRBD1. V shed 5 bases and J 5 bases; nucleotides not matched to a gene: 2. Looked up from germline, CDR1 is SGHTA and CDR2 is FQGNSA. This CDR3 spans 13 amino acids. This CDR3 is CASSPDRGETQYF. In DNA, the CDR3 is TGTGCCAGCAGCCCGGACAGGGGGGAGACCCAGTACTTC.

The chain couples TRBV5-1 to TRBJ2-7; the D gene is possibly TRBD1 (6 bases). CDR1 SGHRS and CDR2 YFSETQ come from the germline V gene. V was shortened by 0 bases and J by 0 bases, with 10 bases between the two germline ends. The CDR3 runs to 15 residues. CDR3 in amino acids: CASSLGTDRSYEQYF. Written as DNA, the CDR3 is TGCGCCAGCAGCTTGGGGACAGACCGCTCCTACGAGCAGTACTTC. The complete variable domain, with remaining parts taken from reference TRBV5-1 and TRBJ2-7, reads KAGVTQTPRYLIKTRGQQVTLSCSPISGHRSVSWYQQTPGQGLQFLFEYFSETQRNKGNFPGRFSGRQFSNSRSEMNVSTLELGDSALYLCASSLGTDRSYEQYFGPGTRLTVT.

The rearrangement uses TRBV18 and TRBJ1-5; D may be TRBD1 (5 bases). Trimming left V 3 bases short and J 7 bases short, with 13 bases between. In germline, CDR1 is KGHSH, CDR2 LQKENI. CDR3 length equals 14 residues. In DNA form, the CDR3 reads TGTGCCAGCTCACCGGGCAGGGAAGGGCAGCCCCAGCATTTT. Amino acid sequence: CASSPGREGQPQHF.

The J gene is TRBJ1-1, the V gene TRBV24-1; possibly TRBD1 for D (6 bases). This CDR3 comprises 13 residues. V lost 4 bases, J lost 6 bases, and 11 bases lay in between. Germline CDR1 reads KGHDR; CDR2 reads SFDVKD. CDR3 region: CATSDSGVAEAFF. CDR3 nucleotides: TGTGCCACCAGTGACTCAGGGGTGGCTGAAGCTTTCTTT.

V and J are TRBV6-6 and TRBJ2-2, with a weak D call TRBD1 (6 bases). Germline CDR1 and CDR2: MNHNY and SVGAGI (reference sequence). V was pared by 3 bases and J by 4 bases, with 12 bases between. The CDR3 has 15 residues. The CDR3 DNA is TGTGCCAGCAGTTATGGAGCAGGGGTCACCGGGGAGCTGTTTTTT. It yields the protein CASSYGAGVTGELFF.

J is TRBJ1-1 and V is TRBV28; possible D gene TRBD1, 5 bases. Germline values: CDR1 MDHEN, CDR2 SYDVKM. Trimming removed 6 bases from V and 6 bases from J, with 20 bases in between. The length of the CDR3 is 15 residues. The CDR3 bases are TGTGCCAGCAGCAGGAGTCTCCGAGGGGACTCTGAAGCTTTCTTT. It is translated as CASSRSLRGDSEAFF.

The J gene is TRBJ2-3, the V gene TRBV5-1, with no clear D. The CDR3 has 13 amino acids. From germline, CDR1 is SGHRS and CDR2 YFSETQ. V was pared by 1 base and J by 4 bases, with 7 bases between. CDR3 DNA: TGCGCCAGCAGCTTGATGGCCTCAGATACGCAGTATTTT. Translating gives CASSLMASDTQYF.

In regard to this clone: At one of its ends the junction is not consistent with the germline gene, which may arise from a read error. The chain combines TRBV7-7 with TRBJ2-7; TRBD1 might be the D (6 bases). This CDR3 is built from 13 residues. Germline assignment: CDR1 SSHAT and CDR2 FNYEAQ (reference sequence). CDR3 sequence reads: CASSLAGGGEQYF. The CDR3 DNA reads TGTGCTAGCAGCTTAGCTGGGGGCGGCGAGCAGTACTTC.

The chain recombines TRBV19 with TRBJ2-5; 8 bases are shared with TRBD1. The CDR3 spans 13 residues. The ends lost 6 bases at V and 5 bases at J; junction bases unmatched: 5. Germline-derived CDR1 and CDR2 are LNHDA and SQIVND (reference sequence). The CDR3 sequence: CASREQGGETQYF. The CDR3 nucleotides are TGTGCCAGTAGGGAACAGGGGGGTGAGACCCAGTACTTC.

As DNA, the CDR3 is TGTGCCAGCAGTTACTCCAGACTAGCGGGTTCCGGCACAGATACGCAGTATTTT. Amino acids: CASSYSRLAGSGTDTQYF. This chain joins TRBV6-2 or TRBV6-3 and TRBJ2-3, with TRBD2 identical over 10 bases. CDR3 length: 18 residues. Germline CDR1 and CDR2: MNHEY and SVGEGT. The V segment lost 0 bases and the J segment 1 base; nucleotides outside the gene matches: 7.

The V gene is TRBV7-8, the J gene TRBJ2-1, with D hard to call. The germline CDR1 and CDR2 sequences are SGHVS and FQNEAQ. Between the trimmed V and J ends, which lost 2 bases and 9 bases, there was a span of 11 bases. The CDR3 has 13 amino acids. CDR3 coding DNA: TGTGCCAGCAGCTTATTTGGGCCCTTTGAGCAGTTCTTC. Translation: CASSLFGPFEQFF.